Below, 4 T cell receptor beta chains from the same sample are listed, as sequenced in a study of tumor-infiltrating lymphocytes in primary liver carcinoma (dated by TCRdb to the late 2010s). RNA from unsorted whole blood was extracted with TRIzol reagent, and germline DNA was obtained with the DNeasy Blood & Tissue kit. The sequencer was an Illumina HiSeq 2500. Using a constant-region primer and ProtoScript II reverse transcriptase, TCRbeta-specific cDNA was reverse-transcribed from 450 to 650 ng total RNA. Construction of the TCRbeta libraries relied on three nested rounds of multiplex PCR, following a slightly modified ARM-PCR procedure. The first two PCR rounds used multiplex TRBV1-TRBV30 forward primers with a Cbeta reverse primer, each for about 10 cycles. TCRdb handled the public reads itself, with Q25 trimming in fastp and clone calling in MiXCR, and kept productive beta chains. CDR3 protein sequences are deduplicated, and each keeps its most common genes and DNA. The sample includes about 300,000 distinct CDR3 sequences, with 65% observed a single time. Roughly 9% of the sample rests with the top ten.

The sequenced sample was peripheral blood. Receptors were obtained from a man aged 35 to 55 with primary liver carcinoma and hepatitis B virus infection.

Details on this clonotype: One base away lies a much larger clone, so this may be a sequencing read error. The chain joins TRBV6-2 or TRBV6-3 to TRBJ1-5; D possibly corresponds to TRBD1 (6 bases). Germline CDR1 reads MNHEY; CDR2 reads SVGEGT. This CDR3 region has 12 residues. CDR3 nucleotide sequence: TGTGTCAGCAGTCCCGGGACACAACCCCAGCATTTT. Translated: CVSSPGTQPQHF.

The chain carries TRBV28 and TRBJ2-2; D remains unclear. The V end lost 5 bases, the J end lost 6 bases, and 4 bases lay between the germline ends. Per the germline V gene, CDR1 is MDHEN and CDR2 is SYDVKM. This CDR3 region has 11 residues. The CDR3 DNA sequence: TGTGCCAGCAGTGGGCCCGGGGAGCTGTTTTTT. Translating gives CASSGPGELFF.

This chain connects TRBV5-4 to TRBJ2-5; the match to TRBD1 covers 8 bases. CDR1 is SGHNT and CDR2 is YYREEE in the germline V gene (reference sequence). CDR3 length: 14 residues. V was clipped by 3 bases and J by 5 bases; unmatched bases: 6. CDR3 DNA sequence: TGTGCCAGCAGCTCCCAGGACAGGGCGGAGACCCAGTACTTC. This gives the protein CASSSQDRAETQYF.

Regarding this clonotype: This clone may be a read error of a much larger clone one base away. CDR3 sequence: CASSSTSTVRGGDTIYF. The CDR3 region has the DNA TGTGCCAGCAGTTCGACCTCGACAGTCAGAGGGGGAGACACCATATATTTT. The rearrangement links TRBV12-3 or TRBV12-4 to TRBJ1-3, with D possibly matching TRBD1 (6 bases). V gave up 4 bases and J gave up 8 bases, with 24 bases separating them. The length of the CDR3 is 17 residues.